This is a list of T cell receptor beta chains from one sample in a study of blood T cell repertoires in COVID-19. Sequencing was performed with immunoSEQ multiplex PCR; in TCRdb, only in-frame clones are kept and a portion is missing. The data contain 650,000 to 800,000 clones, 70% to 90% of them seen just once; the ten biggest clones take up roughly 0.25%. Material: peripheral blood. The source is a woman between 18 and 29 years old with acute or convalescent COVID-19. CDR3s include the opening cysteine and the closing phenylalanine or tryptophan. The D gene is left open where the match is weak. Some rows mark clone size as missing; the rest say once, few, many or name a class of expanded clone.

abundance,d_gene,v_gene,j_gene,CDR3nt,CDR3aa
.,TRBD1,TRBV13,TRBJ1-6,TGTGCCAGCAGCCCTTTGACAGGGGAAACTTCACCCCTCCACTTT,CASSPLTGETSPLHF
.,.,TRBV30,TRBJ1-1,TGTGCCGCGGGTGATTTAGGCGATGACGGGGGGCGGACTGAAGCTTTCTTT,CAAGDLGDDGGRTEAFF
once,.,TRBV19,TRBJ2-7,TGTGCCAGTAGTGAAGTCCCACTACACGAGCAGTACTTC,CASSEVPLHEQYF
.,.,TRBV5-8,TRBJ2-3,TGTGCCAGCAGCCGGAGGGGCACAGATACGCAGTATTTT,CASSRRGTDTQYF
.,TRBD1,TRBV5-6,TRBJ2-7,TGTGCCAGCAGCACCCCGACAGGGCTCGAGCAGTACTTC,CASSTPTGLEQYF
.,.,TRBV6-1,TRBJ2-7,TGTGCCAGCAGTGAAACTGGACAGCCCTACGAGCAGTACTTC,CASSETGQPYEQYF
once,.,TRBV6-6,TRBJ1-3,TGTGCCAGCAGTTACCTAGACAGTTCTGGAAACACCATATATTTT,CASSYLDSSGNTIYF
.,TRBD1,TRBV25-1,TRBJ1-1,TGTGCCAGCAGTGAACGGGACAGCTATAGAGCTTTCTTT,CASSERDSYRAFF
.,TRBD1,TRBV6-5,TRBJ2-4,TGTGCCAGCAGGGGGACAGCGAAAAACATTCAGTACTTC,CASRGTAKNIQYF
.,TRBD2,TRBV28,TRBJ2-3,TGTGCCAGCTTGGGACTAAGGAGCACAGATACGCAGTATTTT,CASLGLRSTDTQYF
.,.,TRBV2,TRBJ1-5,TGTGCCAGCAGTGCGAGGGGAGGGAACCAGCCCCAGCATTTT,CASSARGGNQPQHF
once,.,TRBV19,TRBJ1-2,TGTGCCAGTAGTATAGTCCGCAACGAACCCTATGCGGTGCATGGCTACACCTTC,CASSIVRNEPYAVHGYTF
.,.,TRBV19,TRBJ1-2,TGTGCCAGTACCCCAGCGGGTACAATCTATGGCTACACCTTC,CASTPAGTIYGYTF
.,.,TRBV30,TRBJ2-1,TGTGCCTGGAGCGCCGACAGTTCCTACAATGAGCAGTTCTTC,CAWSADSSYNEQFF
.,.,TRBV30,TRBJ2-5,TGTGCCTGGAGTGGTGGGGGCATAGAGACCCAGTACTTC,CAWSGGGIETQYF
.,.,TRBV28,TRBJ1-1,TGTGCCAGCAGTTTATGGAGGTTAGAAGCTTTCTTT,CASSLWRLEAFF
.,.,TRBV6-5,TRBJ2-2,TGTGCCAGCAATCCACAGCCCACCGGGGAGCTGTTTTTT,CASNPQPTGELFF
.,.,TRBV9,TRBJ1-2,TGTGCCAGCTCGGTGGGGGCAGACTATGGCTACACCTTC,CASSVGADYGYTF
once,.,TRBV5-1,TRBJ1-6,TGCGCCAGCAGCTTGGGGTTAGGGGCTGACTCCTATAATTCACCCCTCCACTTT,CASSLGLGADSYNSPLHF
few,TRBD1,TRBV9,TRBJ1-2,TGTGCCAGCAGCGAGGGACAGGGCCCTTCCGGCTACACCTTC,CASSEGQGPSGYTF
.,.,TRBV3-1/TRBV3-2,TRBJ1-6,TGTGCCAGCAGTCCTACAGGTAGCTCCTATAATTCACCCCTCCACTTT,CASSPTGSSYNSPLHF